This is a list of T cell receptor beta chains from one sample in a study of radiation and T cells in renal cell carcinoma. Profiled with immunoSEQ multiplex PCR; TCRdb holds only in-frame clones, not every one. The data contain more than 150,000 clones, roughly 87% of them singletons. Here the sequenced sample was blood, taken from a patient whose treatment included radiotherapy and nephrectomy. These receptors all stem from a woman between 45 and 60 years old with renal cell carcinoma. CDR3s include the opening cysteine and the closing phenylalanine or tryptophan. D genes are given only for firm matches. Not all rows give a size; the values are once, few, many and, for expanded clones, a class.

>NA|TRBV7-6|14|NA|TRBJ2-3
TGTGCCAGCAGCTTACAGGAATACACAGATACGCAGTATTTT
CASSLQEYTDTQYF
>NA|TRBV18|16|NA|TRBJ2-3
TGTGCCAGCTCAACGGCGGCGGGTACAGGAGCAGATACGCAGTATTTT
CASSTAAGTGADTQYF
>NA|TRBV15|13|NA|TRBJ1-1
TGTGCCACCAGCAGATTAGGACAGATTGAAGCTTTCTTT
CATSRLGQIEAFF
>NA|TRBV5-1|13|few|TRBJ2-5
TGCGCCAGCAGCTTGGCCCCTCCGGAGACCCAGTACTTC
CASSLAPPETQYF
>NA|TRBV5-8|10|NA|TRBJ1-1
TGTGCCAGCAGCTTTACTGAAGCTTTCTTT
CASSFTEAFF
>NA|TRBV6-5|14|NA|TRBJ1-2
TGTGCCAGCAGTTACAACCAGGGGAACTATGGCTACACCTTC
CASSYNQGNYGYTF
>TRBD1|TRBV6-6|15|once|TRBJ1-2
TGTGCCAGCAGAGACGAGACAGGGGGCAACTATGGCTACACCTTC
CASRDETGGNYGYTF
>NA|TRBV6-1|14|NA|TRBJ2-4
TGTGCCAGCAGTGAGCAGGGGGCCAAAAACATTCAGTACTTC
CASSEQGAKNIQYF
>TRBD2|TRBV7-9|17|NA|TRBJ2-5
TGTGCCAGCAGCTTAAGCGGGCGCGGGGGGCCAGGGGAGACCCAGTACTTC
CASSLSGRGGPGETQYF
>TRBD1|TRBV7-3|16|NA|TRBJ2-2
TGTGCCAGCAGCTTAATGGGACAGGGGGTCACCGGGGAGCTGTTTTTT
CASSLMGQGVTGELFF
>NA|TRBV7-8|15|NA|TRBJ2-3
TGTGCCAGCAGGGGGAGGAGGGCGGTTTGGGATACGCAGTATTTT
CASRGRRAVWDTQYF
>NA|TRBV14|13|once|TRBJ2-7
TGTGCCAGCAGCCAAGAAGCCGTCTTGGAGCAGTACTTC
CASSQEAVLEQYF
>NA|TRBV19|13|NA|TRBJ1-5
TGTGCCAGTAGTATTCAGGCTGATCAGCCCCAGCATTTT
CASSIQADQPQHF
>NA|TRBV19|14|NA|TRBJ1-3
TGTGCCAGTAAAGCAGGCCACTCTGGAAACACCATATATTTT
CASKAGHSGNTIYF
>NA|TRBV28|15|NA|TRBJ1-6
TGTGCCAGCAAGCGAGATTCTGCCTATAATTCACCCCTCCACTTT
CASKRDSAYNSPLHF
>NA|TRBV13|16|NA|TRBJ1-1
TGTGCCAGCAGCTCGCACAGTAAGCAGGGAAGCACTGAAGCTTTCTTT
CASSSHSKQGSTEAFF
>NA|TRBV4-1|15|NA|TRBJ1-1
TGCGCCAGCAGCCAACTTGGGTACAGGGACACTGAAGCTTTCTTT
CASSQLGYRDTEAFF
>NA|TRBV29-1|15|NA|TRBJ2-1
TGCAGCGTTGACGTGGGGGGCTCCTCCTACAATGAGCAGTTCTTC
CSVDVGGSSYNEQFF
>TRBD1|TRBV29-1|12|NA|TRBJ1-2
TGCAGCGCGACAGGGGAGGGCTATGGCTACACCTTC
CSATGEGYGYTF
>NA|TRBV7-8|15|few|TRBJ2-7
TGTGCCAGCAGCTTAAGGGCGGATCTCTCCTACGAGCAGTACTTC
CASSLRADLSYEQYF
>TRBD2|TRBV10-3|15|NA|TRBJ2-7
TGTGCCATCAGTGAGTCTGCGGGGGGCTCCTACGAGCAGTACTTC
CAISESAGGSYEQYF
>TRBD1|TRBV6-1|16|NA|TRBJ1-2
TGTGCCAGCAGTGAAGCGGGGACAGGGGGAAACTATGGCTACACCTTC
CASSEAGTGGNYGYTF
>TRBD1|TRBV11-2|15|NA|TRBJ1-3
TGTGCCAGCAGCTTCACAGGGGTATTAGGAAACACCATATATTTT
CASSFTGVLGNTIYF
>NA|TRBV5-6|14|NA|TRBJ2-1
TGTGCCAGCAGCTTATTAGCCCCCTACAATGAGCAGTTCTTC
CASSLLAPYNEQFF